Presented here are 14 T cell receptor beta chains from one specimen sequenced in a study of blood T cells in healthy people across ages. It was with a sample-barcoded 5' primer and a J-beta primer mix that a second PCR of roughly 7 to 12 cycles was run. TCRdb recomputed calls from the 5' RACE reads with MiXCR, one row per CDR3 protein. The sample lists approximately 1,000,000 distinct CDR3 sequences, around two fifths occurring once. Source material: blood. These TCRs come from a man aged 18 to 30 in good health.

This chain joins TRBV18 and TRBJ2-3; D remains ambiguous. Germline V gene data show CDR1 as KGHSH and CDR2 as LQKENI. The CDR3 has 15 amino acids. V shed 6 bases and J shed 1 base, with 14 bases lying between them. CDR3 DNA sequence: TGTGCCAGCTCGCTAATCGACTCGGGCACAGATACGCAGTATTTT. Translated: CASSLIDSGTDTQYF.

The rearrangement links TRBV20-1 to TRBJ2-1; 9 bases agree with TRBD1. The CDR3 runs to 14 residues. V lost 5 bases to trimming and J lost 7 bases; unmatched junction nucleotides: 9. Germline loops: CDR1 DFQATT, CDR2 SNEGSKA (reference sequence). CDR3 residues: CSAYTGGEWNEQFF. CDR3 DNA sequence: TGCAGTGCTTATACAGGGGGCGAGTGGAATGAGCAGTTCTTC.

This clonotype was counted between two and nine times. The rearrangement uses TRBV28 and TRBJ1-2; TRBD1 matches at 7 bases. Germline CDR1 is MDHEN and CDR2 is SYDVKM. The trim removed 2 bases at V and 0 bases at J, leaving 15 bases unmatched. The CDR3 consists of 19 residues. CDR3 sequence: CASSLERLGRDRANYGYTF. DNA of the CDR3: TGTGCCAGCAGTTTAGAACGCCTAGGCCGGGACAGAGCTAACTATGGCTACACCTTC.

This clonotype turned up a few times. The V and J genes are TRBV10-3 and TRBJ1-2; D might be TRBD1 (6 bases). V shed 1 base and J shed 0 bases, with 9 bases lying between them. CDR1 and CDR2 (germline): ENHRY, SYGVKD. The CDR3 covers 15 residues. DNA for the CDR3: TGTGCCATCAGTGAGTACAGGGATTCTAACTATGGCTACACCTTC. The encoded protein is CAISEYRDSNYGYTF.

This clonotype was counted once. This chain links TRBV10-3 with TRBJ2-2, with TRBD1 matching over 7 bases. The CDR3 covers 16 residues. The V and J ends lost 0 bases and 3 bases, in that order; junction bases with no gene match: 4. The V gene's germline CDR1 is ENHRY and CDR2 SYGVKD. CDR3 bases: TGTGCCATCAGTGAGTCGACAGGGAAGGACACCGGGGAGCTGTTTTTT. Translating it yields CAISESTGKDTGELFF.

The V call is TRBV7-9, the J call TRBJ2-2, with D hard to call. The CDR3 spans 16 residues. Germline V CDR1 and CDR2: SEHNR, FQNEAQ (reference sequence). V lost 6 bases and J 5 bases, leaving 19 bases between the germline ends. This chain's CDR3 is CASRNGSHDPTGELFF. CDR3 nucleotide sequence: TGTGCCAGCAGGAACGGGTCCCACGATCCAACCGGGGAGCTGTTTTTT.

The chain is built from TRBV4-2 and TRBJ2-5; 7 positions agree with TRBD2. The CDR3 is 13 residues long. Germline V CDR1 and CDR2: LGHNA, YNFKEQ. J gave up 11 bases and V 5 bases, and 11 bases lay outside the gene matches. CDR3 protein: CASSTGTIDEQYF. The CDR3 DNA is TGTGCCAGCAGCACCGGGACTATAGATGAGCAGTACTTC.

The chain employs TRBV12-3 or TRBV12-4 and TRBJ1-1, with D perhaps matching TRBD1 (6 bases). This CDR3 comprises 14 residues. V lost 6 bases and J 2 bases, leaving 13 bases between the germline ends. The CDR3 DNA is TGTGCCAGCAGAGCCCCGGACAGAAACACTGAAGCTTTCTTT. Amino acids: CASRAPDRNTEAFF.

This clonotype was seen only a few times. The CDR3 coding sequence is TGCGCCAGCAGCCAAGAGGGTAGCACTGAAGCTTTCTTT. Translation gives CASSQEGSTEAFF. V is TRBV4-3 and J is TRBJ1-1; D remains ambiguous. This CDR3 has 13 residues. Per germline, CDR1 LGHNA and CDR2 YSLEER. Deletions cut 0 bases from V and 4 bases from J, with 6 bases between.

The gene calls are TRBV28 and TRBJ1-1; tentative D call: TRBD1 (6 bases). The V end lost 11 bases, the J end lost 5 bases, and 12 bases lay between the germline ends. This CDR3 contains 11 residues. In germline, CDR1 is MDHEN, CDR2 SYDVKM. CDR3 DNA sequence: TGTGCCCTCCAGGGGAGGACTGAAGCTTTCTTT. Amino acids: CALQGRTEAFF.

The chain has TRBV2 and TRBJ2-7; 8 bases match TRBD2. The J call is in doubt because the DNA end fits TRBJ2-5 better. CDR3 size: 13 residues. Germline lookup yields CDR1 SNHLY and CDR2 FYNNEI. The CDR3 loop is CASSGRVLGTQYF. The CDR3 DNA reads as TGTGCCAGCAGCGGGAGGGTGCTAGGGACCCAGTACTTC.

The table lists this clonotype with a count of one. The chain carries TRBV2 and TRBJ2-1; a weak D match, TRBD1 (5 bases). V dropped 8 bases and J dropped 7 bases, with 12 bases sitting between them. Germline V gene lookup returns CDR1 SNHLY and CDR2 FYNNEI. The length of the CDR3 is 12 residues. The CDR3 here is CASRYAGNEQFF. In DNA, the CDR3 is TGTGCCAGCCGTTACGCAGGGAATGAGCAGTTCTTC.

This clonotype was observed many times. The rearrangement uses TRBV5-6 and TRBJ2-3; D is ambiguous. Germline CDR1 reads SGHDT; CDR2 reads YYEEEE. CDR3 length: 15 amino acids. V was trimmed by 4 bases and J by 5 bases, leaving 17 bases between them. In DNA, the CDR3 is TGTGCCAGCAGCGCGAGACTGGAGCACATAGATACGCAGTATTTT. It translates to CASSARLEHIDTQYF.

This clonotype was seen only a few times. The CDR3 DNA reads TGTGCCAGCAGTTTATCCGGACGTGGAGCTTTCTTT. It translates to CASSLSGRGAFF. The V and J genes are TRBV12-3 or TRBV12-4 and TRBJ1-1; D is unclear. V lost 2 bases and J 10 bases, leaving 11 bases between the germline ends. The CDR3 extends over 12 amino acids.